A selection of T cell receptor beta chains follows, all from one sample in a study of radiotherapy plus CTLA-4 blockade in lung cancer. Repertoires were generated with immunoSEQ multiplex PCR, while TCRdb's copy carries only in-frame clones and drops some. The sample carries around 2,800 clones, less than 90% recorded once. This material consisted of tumor tissue, taken from a patient treated with radiotherapy plus ipilimumab. The receptors shown here come from a human donor with non-small cell lung cancer that progressed on radiotherapy plus ipilimumab. Each CDR3 is given with its conserved first and last residue. Each record gives: V gene, clone size, D gene, J gene, CDR3 protein, CDR3 DNA. The D gene is left open where the match is weak. Some rows have no size entry. The others give once, few or many, or a class for an expanded clone.

TRBV29-1	few	NA	TRBJ2-5	CSVGGPLLIQETQYF	TGCAGCGTTGGCGGGCCGCTCTTAATCCAAGAGACCCAGTACTTC
TRBV4-1	NA	NA	TRBJ2-1	CASSQDFGLASLGQFF	TGCGCCAGCAGCCAAGATTTCGGGCTAGCGTCTCTCGGGCAGTTCTTC
TRBV27	NA	NA	TRBJ1-2	CASRVHGTFDYGYTF	TGTGCCAGCAGGGTACACGGGACCTTTGACTATGGCTACACCTTC
TRBV7-9	once	TRBD1	TRBJ1-1	CASSSHSTGETEAFF	TGTGCCAGCAGCTCACATTCGACAGGGGAGACTGAAGCTTTCTTT
TRBV28	NA	TRBD1	TRBJ1-1	CASSFLTGESNTEAFF	TGTGCCAGCAGTTTCCTCACAGGGGAATCTAACACTGAAGCTTTCTTT
TRBV18	few	TRBD1	TRBJ1-6	CASSPTGVGSPLHF	TGTGCCAGCTCACCGACAGGGGTTGGTTCACCCCTCCACTTT
TRBV5-4	NA	TRBD1	TRBJ1-3	CASSYDRGFAPSLSGNTIYF	TGTGCCAGCAGCTACGACAGGGGGTTCGCCCCATCCCTCTCTGGAAACACCATATATTTT
TRBV11-2	NA	TRBD1	TRBJ2-2	CASSLLGQGADGELFF	TGTGCCAGCAGCTTATTGGGGCAGGGGGCAGACGGGGAGCTGTTTTTT
TRBV9	NA	NA	TRBJ1-1	CASSLRQENTEAFF	TGTGCCAGCAGCCTCCGACAGGAGAACACTGAAGCTTTCTTT
TRBV19	NA	TRBD1	TRBJ2-2	CASSAGTGYTGELFF	TGTGCCAGTAGTGCTGGGACAGGGTACACCGGGGAGCTGTTTTTT
TRBV7-3	few	NA	TRBJ2-3	CASSRDSTDTQYF	TGTGCCAGCAGCCGGGACAGCACAGATACGCAGTATTTT
TRBV5-1	NA	TRBD1	TRBJ1-1	CASSTGQGDAGTEAFF	TGCGCCAGCAGCACCGGACAGGGGGACGCCGGCACTGAAGCTTTCTTT
TRBV6-5	few	NA	TRBJ2-1	CASSYRRPSSYNEQFF	TGTGCCAGCAGTTACAGGCGCCCAAGCTCCTACAATGAGCAGTTCTTC
TRBV5-1	NA	TRBD1	TRBJ1-2	CASSLEGASGYTF	TGCGCCAGCAGCTTAGAGGGGGCTAGTGGCTACACCTTC
TRBV4-1	NA	NA	TRBJ2-5	CASSQDQWTQETQYF	TGCGCCAGCAGCCAAGATCAGTGGACCCAAGAGACCCAGTACTTC
TRBV19	NA	NA	TRBJ2-3	CASSISLILVGGVDVTQYF	TGTGCCAGTAGTATTTCGTTGATTCTGGTCGGAGGGGTCGATGTTACGCAGTATTTT
TRBV5-6	NA	NA	TRBJ1-2	CASSLDRTYGYTF	TGTGCCAGCAGCTTGGACAGGACCTATGGCTACACCTTC
TRBV7-8	NA	TRBD2	TRBJ2-5	CASSLGGSGGLETQYF	TGTGCCAGCAGCTTAGGAGGTAGCGGGGGGTTAGAGACCCAGTACTTC
TRBV9	NA	NA	TRBJ1-3	CASSVADSRSGNTIYF	TGTGCCAGCAGCGTAGCGGACAGCCGCTCTGGAAACACCATATATTTT
TRBV11-2	NA	NA	TRBJ2-3	CASSLDVDTQYF	TGTGCCAGCAGCTTAGACGTGGATACGCAGTATTTT
TRBV2	NA	NA	TRBJ2-1	CASSEIMQGRFYNEQFF	TGTGCCAGCAGTGAAATAATGCAGGGGCGGTTCTACAATGAGCAGTTCTTC
TRBV9	NA	NA	TRBJ1-3	CASSVARSGNTIYF	TGTGCCAGCAGCGTAGCAAGGTCTGGAAACACCATATATTTT
TRBV28	NA	NA	TRBJ2-7	CASSFLRGTQYF	TGTGCCAGCAGTTTTCTACGGGGAACGCAGTACTTC
TRBV19	NA	NA	TRBJ2-7	CASSIGAERPYEQYF	TGTGCCAGTAGTATCGGCGCAGAGCGACCTTACGAGCAGTACTTC
TRBV11-2	NA	NA	TRBJ1-1	CASSWTQLNTEAFF	TGTGCCAGCAGCTGGACGCAGTTGAACACTGAAGCTTTCTTT
TRBV15	NA	NA	TRBJ1-5	CATSRGGSGQPQHF	TGTGCCACCAGCAGAGGAGGGAGCGGACAGCCCCAGCATTTT
TRBV13	few	TRBD1	TRBJ2-2	CASSQDRGNTGELFF	TGTGCCAGCAGCCAGGACAGGGGAAACACCGGGGAGCTGTTTTTT
TRBV27	NA	NA	TRBJ1-5	CASSLKAGINQPQHF	TGTGCCAGCAGTTTGAAGGCCGGGATCAATCAGCCCCAGCATTTT
TRBV15	NA	NA	TRBJ1-2	CATSSPRDGGVDGYTF	TGTGCCACCAGCAGCCCCCGGGACGGAGGGGTTGATGGCTACACCTTC
TRBV7-9	NA	NA	TRBJ2-7	CASRAPDSPSEQYF	TGTGCCAGCAGGGCCCCGGACAGTCCCAGCGAGCAGTACTTC
TRBV15	NA	TRBD1	TRBJ1-1	CATSRDLIGTGSHTEAFF	TGTGCCACCAGCAGAGATCTTATCGGGACAGGGTCCCACACTGAAGCTTTCTTT
TRBV20-1	once	NA	TRBJ1-1	CSAPADTEAFF	TGCAGTGCCCCCGCGGACACTGAAGCTTTCTTT
TRBV5-1	NA	TRBD1	TRBJ1-2	CASSKYTGANYGYIF	TGCGCCAGCAGCAAATACACAGGGGCTAACTATGGCTACATCTTC
TRBV9	NA	TRBD2	TRBJ2-1	CASSLRGVDEQFF	TGTGCCAGCAGCCTACGGGGGGTGGATGAGCAGTTCTTC
TRBV4-1	NA	TRBD2	TRBJ2-4	CASSQPSGGLDTNIQYF	TGCGCCAGCAGCCAACCTAGCGGCGGTCTGGATACAAACATTCAGTACTTC
TRBV21-1	once	NA	TRBJ1-2	CASSRHQTHYGYTF	TGTGCCAGCAGCCGGCACCAAACCCACTATGGCTACACCTTC
TRBV18	NA	NA	TRBJ1-6	CASSLDGHYNSPLHF	TGTGCCAGCTCCCTCGACGGACACTATAATTCACCCCTCCACTTT
TRBV29-1	NA	NA	TRBJ1-5	CSVGTERHPQHF	TGCAGCGTCGGGACGGAGCGTCATCCCCAGCATTTT
TRBV19	NA	NA	TRBJ1-1	CASSIPRGRGRDNTEAFF	TGTGCCAGTAGTATTCCCCGAGGCAGGGGTAGGGATAACACTGAAGCTTTCTTT
TRBV11-3	NA	NA	TRBJ2-7	CASSLDQGTKIQYF	TGTGCCAGCAGCTTAGATCAGGGGACTAAGATTCAGTACTTC
TRBV2	NA	NA	TRBJ1-5	CASNREGNQPQHF	TGTGCCAGCAACAGGGAAGGCAATCAGCCCCAGCATTTT
TRBV6-5	NA	NA	TRBJ1-5	CASSFSSFSNQPQHF	TGTGCCAGCAGTTTCAGTTCTTTTAGCAATCAGCCCCAGCATTTT
TRBV6-1	once	NA	TRBJ2-3	CASVFMRGSTDTQYF	TGTGCCAGCGTCTTCATGCGGGGTAGCACAGATACGCAGTATTTT
TRBV7-2	NA	TRBD1	TRBJ1-6	CASSLGQGVSPLHF	TGTGCCAGCAGCTTGGGACAGGGGGTATCACCCCTCCACTTT
TRBV19	NA	NA	TRBJ1-1	CASRRTPNTEAFF	TGTGCCAGTAGGAGGACACCGAACACTGAAGCTTTCTTT